Listed below are T cell receptor beta chains from one sample, sequenced in a study of shared clonotypes between healthy human individuals. Here immunoSEQ multiplex PCR was the method, and the copy in TCRdb shows in-frame clones only, minus some. The sample shows around 640,000 clones, about 95% of them seen only once. The sequencing input was naive CD8+ T cells sorted from blood. These receptors all stem from a woman aged 25 to 39 in good health. Each CDR3 is given with its conserved first and last residue. The D gene is left open where the match is weak. Not all rows give a size; the values are once, few, many and, for expanded clones, a class.

>TRBV28|14|-|TRBJ2-7|-
TGTGCCAGCAGTTCACGGGACAATACCTACGAGCAGTACTTC
CASSSRDNTYEQYF
>TRBV7-2|16|-|TRBJ1-1|-
TGTGCCAGCAGTTTGGGGGGGCACAGGATGAACACTGAAGCTTTCTTT
CASSLGGHRMNTEAFF
>TRBV28|19|TRBD2|TRBJ2-5|once
TGTGCCAGCAGTTCTACTACGGGACTAGCGGGAGGCTCACAAGAGACCCAGTACTTC
CASSSTTGLAGGSQETQYF
>TRBV27|15|TRBD1|TRBJ1-5|-
TGTGCCAGCAGTCAGGGGGCGAATGTATATACGCCCCAGCATTTT
CASSQGANVYTPQHF
>TRBV11-2|15|TRBD2|TRBJ2-1|-
TGTGCCAGCAGCCACCCGGGACTAGGGTTTCATGAGCAGTTCTTC
CASSHPGLGFHEQFF
>TRBV5-4|11|-|TRBJ2-5|-
TGTGCCAGCATCATCGGAGAGACCCAGTACTTC
CASIIGETQYF
>TRBV5-1|16|-|TRBJ2-7|-
TGCGCCAGCAGCTTGGTAAGGGCCATGAGCTCCTACGAGCAGTACTTC
CASSLVRAMSSYEQYF
>TRBV19|16|-|TRBJ2-5|-
TGTGCCAGTAGTGCTCTAGGGGCAGAGACTACGCTGGAGCAGTACTTC
CASSALGAETTLEQYF
>TRBV19|13|TRBD1|TRBJ1-1|-
TGTGCCAGTAGTACAGGGGGGAACACTGAAGCTTTCTTT
CASSTGGNTEAFF
>TRBV2|16|TRBD2|TRBJ2-7|-
TGTGCCAGCAGTCGTCAAAAGCGGGAGGGGACCTACGAGCAGTACTTC
CASSRQKREGTYEQYF
>TRBV19|15|-|TRBJ2-3|-
TGTGCCAGTAGTATGGTGGGCGGGGCGAGAGATACGCAGTATTTT
CASSMVGGARDTQYF
>TRBV2|18|TRBD1|TRBJ2-2|-
TGTGCCAGCGCCTCAAGGACAGGGGGCGGCGCGGGCACCGGGGAGCTGTTTTTT
CASASRTGGGAGTGELFF
>TRBV7-9|15|TRBD2|TRBJ2-1|-
TGTGCCAGCAGAGGGGGGACTAGCCCCTACAATGAGCAGTTCTTC
CASRGGTSPYNEQFF
>TRBV14|19|TRBD2|TRBJ2-5|once
TGTGCCAGCAGCCCGCCTCATTGGACTAGCGGGAGGGTCGAAGAGACCCAGTACTTC
CASSPPHWTSGRVEETQYF
>TRBV7-2|13|-|TRBJ2-7|-
TGTGCCAGCACCCCGTGGGGTTCCTACGAGCAGTACTTC
CASTPWGSYEQYF
>TRBV27|17|TRBD1|TRBJ1-2|once
TGTGCCAGCAGTTTAAACCCCGGGACAGGGGGACTAGGGGGCTACACCTTC
CASSLNPGTGGLGGYTF
>TRBV5-1|16|TRBD2|TRBJ2-2|-
TGCGCCAGCAGCTGGAAGCGGGATGGAGAGGCCGGGGAGCTGTTTTTT
CASSWKRDGEAGELFF
>TRBV11-2|15|TRBD1|TRBJ1-4|-
TGTGCCAGCAGCTGGAGGACAGGGAGTAATGAAAAACTGTTTTTT
CASSWRTGSNEKLFF
>TRBV27|12|-|TRBJ2-2|-
TGTGCCAGCAGTTTTCACACCGGGGAGCTGTTTTTT
CASSFHTGELFF
>TRBV11-2|15|-|TRBJ2-7|-
TGTGCCAGCAGCTCGGGGGTAGGGAGGTTGAGGAAGCAGCACTTC
CASSSGVGRLRKQHF
>TRBV14|15|-|TRBJ2-1|-
TGTGCCAGCAGCCAACGAGTAGCTGGCTACAATGAGCAGTTCTTC
CASSQRVAGYNEQFF
>TRBV27|14|TRBD1|TRBJ2-3|-
TGTGCCAGCAGCAAGACAGGGGTCCCAGATACGCAGTATTTT
CASSKTGVPDTQYF
>TRBV5-1|15|TRBD2|TRBJ2-2|-
TGCGCCAGCACCGGGGGGACTGCCTCAGCCGGGGAGCTGTTTTTT
CASTGGTASAGELFF
>TRBV13|16|-|TRBJ1-1|-
TGTGCCAGCAGCCCTTTGGGGGGGGATGTCTTTTATGAAGCTTTCTTT
CASSPLGGDVFYEAFF
>TRBV13|16|TRBD2|TRBJ2-7|-
TGTGCCAGCAGCTTAGAAACTAGCGGGAGGGCGAACGAGCAGTACTTC
CASSLETSGRANEQYF
>TRBV5-5|14|TRBD1|TRBJ1-1|-
TGTGCCAGCAGCAACCTACAGGGGGCGACTGAAGCTTTCTTT
CASSNLQGATEAFF
>TRBV9|17|TRBD1|TRBJ2-6|-
TGTGCCAGCAGCCCTTGGACAGGGATCTCTGGGGCCAACGTCCTGACTTTC
CASSPWTGISGANVLTF
>TRBV15|16|-|TRBJ1-2|-
TGTGCCACCAGCGCCTGGCGGAGCACCTCTGGCTATGGCTACACCTTC
CATSAWRSTSGYGYTF
>TRBV7-9|14|-|TRBJ2-1|-
TGTGCCAGCTTGGGCGAGGACTCCTACAATGAGCAGTTCTTC
CASLGEDSYNEQFF
>TRBV28|20|TRBD2|TRBJ2-3|-
TGTGCCAGCAGTTTACTCTACCCCCCTCTTAGCGGGGAACGCACAGATACGCAGTATTTT
CASSLLYPPLSGERTDTQYF
>TRBV6-1|11|-|TRBJ1-5|-
TGTGCCAGCGGTATCCTTCAGCCCCAGCATTTT
CASGILQPQHF
>TRBV18|14|TRBD1|TRBJ2-5|-
TGTGCCAGCTCACCCGAGACAGGGGGAGAGACCCAGTACTTC
CASSPETGGETQYF
>TRBV28|14|-|TRBJ2-7|-
TGTGCCAGCAGTGCCCGGACGGGATCCTACGAGCAGTACTTC
CASSARTGSYEQYF
>TRBV4-1|15|TRBD2|TRBJ2-1|-
TGCGCCAGCAGCGAACTAGCGTCTTCCTACAATGAGCAGTTCTTC
CASSELASSYNEQFF